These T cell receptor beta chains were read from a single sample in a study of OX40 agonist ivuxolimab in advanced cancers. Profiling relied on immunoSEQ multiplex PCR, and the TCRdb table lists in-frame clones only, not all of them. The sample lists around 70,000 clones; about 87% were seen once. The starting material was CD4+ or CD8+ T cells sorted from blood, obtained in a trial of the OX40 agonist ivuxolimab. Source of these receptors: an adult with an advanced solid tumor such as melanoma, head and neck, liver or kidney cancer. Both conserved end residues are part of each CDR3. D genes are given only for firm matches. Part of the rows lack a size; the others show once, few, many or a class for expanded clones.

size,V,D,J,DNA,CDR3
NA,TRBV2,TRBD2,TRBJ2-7,TGTGTCAGCAGGGAGGGACGGCTCTCCTACGAGCAGTACTTC,CVSREGRLSYEQYF
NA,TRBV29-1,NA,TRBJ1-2,TGCAGCGTTGAGAAGACGACTAACTATGGCTACACCTTC,CSVEKTTNYGYTF
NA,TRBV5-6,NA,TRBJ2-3,TGTGCCAGCAGCTTTACGGGGATAGATACGCAGTATTTT,CASSFTGIDTQYF
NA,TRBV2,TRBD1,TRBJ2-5,TGTGCCATCAAGACAGGGTCAAGGTTTACCCAAGAGACCCAGTACTTC,CAIKTGSRFTQETQYF
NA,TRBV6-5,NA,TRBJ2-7,TGTGCCAGCAGTCCCGCCGGTGGGTTCTACGAGCAGTACTTC,CASSPAGGFYEQYF
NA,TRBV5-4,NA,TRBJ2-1,TGTGCCAGCAGCTTATCCGGGAGCGGCGAGCAGTTCTTC,CASSLSGSGEQFF
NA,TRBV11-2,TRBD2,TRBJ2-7,TGTGCCAGCAGCTCCATCGGGAGCGGGGGTTACGAGCAGTACTTC,CASSSIGSGGYEQYF
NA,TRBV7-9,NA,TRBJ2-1,TGTGCCAGCAGCTTAGTGCTTAGTGGGACAAAGCAGTTCTTC,CASSLVLSGTKQFF
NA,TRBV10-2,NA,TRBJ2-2,TGCGCCAGCAGTGAATCAGGGAACACCGGGGAGCTGTTTTTT,CASSESGNTGELFF
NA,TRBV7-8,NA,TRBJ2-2,TGTGCCAGCAGTTTATTCCCCTCTATCGGGGAGCTGTTTTTT,CASSLFPSIGELFF
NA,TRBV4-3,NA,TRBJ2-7,TGCGCCAGCAGCCAAGATCTATACTGGGGCGGCGAGCAGTACTTC,CASSQDLYWGGEQYF
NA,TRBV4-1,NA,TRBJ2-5,TGCGCCAGCAGTCCCCGACCGGGAGAGACCCAGTACTTC,CASSPRPGETQYF
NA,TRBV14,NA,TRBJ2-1,TGTGCCAGCAGCCAAATCCCTGGAGGGGTGCAGTTCTTC,CASSQIPGGVQFF
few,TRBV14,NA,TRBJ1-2,TGTGCCAGCAGCCGAGGATGGGTTGGCTACACCTTC,CASSRGWVGYTF
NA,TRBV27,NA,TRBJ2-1,TGTGCCAGCAGTTTTTGGGGGAATGAGCAGTTCTTC,CASSFWGNEQFF
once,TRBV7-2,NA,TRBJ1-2,TGTGCCAGCAGCCTACAGGTCCGCGATGGCTACACCTTC,CASSLQVRDGYTF
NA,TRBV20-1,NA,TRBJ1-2,TGCAGTGCTAGAGATAACTATGGCTACACCTTC,CSARDNYGYTF
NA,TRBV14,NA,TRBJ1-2,TGTGCCAGCAGCTCCTTATTACCCGTGGCGGACTATGGCTACACCTTC,CASSSLLPVADYGYTF
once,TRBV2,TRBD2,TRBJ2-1,TGTGCCAGCAGGGCGGATAGCGGGAACTACAATGAGCAGTTCTTC,CASRADSGNYNEQFF
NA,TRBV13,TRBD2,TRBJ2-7,TGTGCCAGCAGCCAGCGGACTAGCGGGTCCCACGAGCAGTACTTC,CASSQRTSGSHEQYF